This T cell receptor beta chain was captured by sequencing in a study of shared clonotypes between healthy human individuals. Broader study findings: Sampling used blood alone; tissue repertoires probably differ. Larger estimated richness was generally seen in naive subsets than in memory subsets. In the sorted subsets, rarefaction showed sequencing was incomplete despite large depth.

Germline V gene lookup returns CDR1 MNHEY and CDR2 SMNVEV (reference sequence). CDR3 size: 14 residues. Trimming took 7 bases from V and 4 from J, leaving 14 bases between them. As to this clone: What it binds is not known.

CD45RA-negative memory and CD45RA+ naive subsets were split from the CD4+ cells. The assay was immunoSEQ multiplex PCR, and TCRdb's table has in-frame clones only and misses some. The sample carries some 1 million clones, roughly 80% recorded once. This TCR came from a man aged 18 to 29 in good health. Material for sequencing was memory CD4+ T cells sorted from blood. Subset denoted: CD45RA-negative fraction. The chain carries TRBV27 and TRBJ1-5; D gene ambiguous. The CDR3 spells CASKEGNGNQPQHF. The DNA for the CDR3 is TGTGCCAGCAAGGAAGGGAACGGAAATCAGCCCCAGCATTTT.